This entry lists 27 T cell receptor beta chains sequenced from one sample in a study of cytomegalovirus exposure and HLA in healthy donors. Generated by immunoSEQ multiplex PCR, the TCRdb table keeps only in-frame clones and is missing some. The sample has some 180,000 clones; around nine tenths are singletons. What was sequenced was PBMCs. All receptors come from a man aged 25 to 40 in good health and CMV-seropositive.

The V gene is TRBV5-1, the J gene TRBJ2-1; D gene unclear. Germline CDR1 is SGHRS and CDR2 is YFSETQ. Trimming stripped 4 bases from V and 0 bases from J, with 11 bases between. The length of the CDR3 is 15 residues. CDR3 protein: CASSEIWSSYNEQFF. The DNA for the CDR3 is TGCGCCAGCAGCGAAATTTGGTCCTCCTACAATGAGCAGTTCTTC. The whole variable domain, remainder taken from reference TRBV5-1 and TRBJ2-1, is KAGVTQTPRYLIKTRGQQVTLSCSPISGHRSVSWYQQTPGQGLQFLFEYFSETQRNKGNFPGRFSGRQFSNSRSEMNVSTLELGDSALYLCASSEIWSSYNEQFFGPGTRLTVL.

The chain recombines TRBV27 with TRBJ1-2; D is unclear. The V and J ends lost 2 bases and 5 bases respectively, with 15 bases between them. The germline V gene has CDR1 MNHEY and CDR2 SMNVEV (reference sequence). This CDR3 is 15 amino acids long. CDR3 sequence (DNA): TGTGCCAGCAGTTTAGGGCCCGCGTTCCCTTATGGCTACACCTTC. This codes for CASSLGPAFPYGYTF.

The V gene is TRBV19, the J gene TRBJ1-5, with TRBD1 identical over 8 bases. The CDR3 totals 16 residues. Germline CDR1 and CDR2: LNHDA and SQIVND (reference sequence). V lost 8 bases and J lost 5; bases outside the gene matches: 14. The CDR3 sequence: CASEGRGLEGDQPQHF. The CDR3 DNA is TGTGCCAGTGAAGGCAGGGGGCTGGAAGGAGATCAGCCCCAGCATTTT.

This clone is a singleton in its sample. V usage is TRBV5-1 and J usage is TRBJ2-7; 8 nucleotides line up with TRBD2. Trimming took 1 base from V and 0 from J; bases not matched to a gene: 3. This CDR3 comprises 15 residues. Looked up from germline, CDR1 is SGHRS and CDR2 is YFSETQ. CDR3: CASSLSRGGSYEQYF. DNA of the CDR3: TGCGCCAGCAGCTTGTCCCGGGGGGGCTCCTACGAGCAGTACTTC.

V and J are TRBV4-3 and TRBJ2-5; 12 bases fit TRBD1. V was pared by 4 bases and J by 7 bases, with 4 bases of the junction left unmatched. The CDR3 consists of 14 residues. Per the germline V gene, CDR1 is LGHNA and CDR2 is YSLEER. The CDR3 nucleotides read TGCGCCAGCAGCCGGGACAGGGGGCTTGGGACCCAGTACTTC. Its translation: CASSRDRGLGTQYF.

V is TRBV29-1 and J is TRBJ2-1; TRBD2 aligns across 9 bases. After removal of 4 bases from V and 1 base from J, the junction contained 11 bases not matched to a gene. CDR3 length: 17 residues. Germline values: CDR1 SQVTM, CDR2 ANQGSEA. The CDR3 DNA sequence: TGCAGCGTTGGTGGGGCGTGGCGGGAGGGGTCCTACAATGAGCAGTTCTTC. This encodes CSVGGAWREGSYNEQFF.

CDR3 DNA sequence: TGCGCCAGCAGCCACGCCTTTAACGCCGGGACGGCTAACTATGGCTACACCTTC. Amino acid sequence: CASSHAFNAGTANYGYTF. The rearrangement joins TRBV4-1 to TRBJ1-2; a weak D match, TRBD1 (5 bases). Looked up from germline, CDR1 is MGHRA and CDR2 is YSYEKL. Between the trimmed V and J ends, which lost 3 bases and 0 bases, there was a span of 20 bases. There are 18 residues in the CDR3.

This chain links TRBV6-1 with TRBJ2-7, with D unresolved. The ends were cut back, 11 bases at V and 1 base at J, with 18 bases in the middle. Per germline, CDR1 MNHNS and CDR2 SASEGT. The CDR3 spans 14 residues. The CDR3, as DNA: TGTGCCTCCCTTTGGGGATCCCTTTCCTACGAGCAGTACTTC. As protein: CASLWGSLSYEQYF.

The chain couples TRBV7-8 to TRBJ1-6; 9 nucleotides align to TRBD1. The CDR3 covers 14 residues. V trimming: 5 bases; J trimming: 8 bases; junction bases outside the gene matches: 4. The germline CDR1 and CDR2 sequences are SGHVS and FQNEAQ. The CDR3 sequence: CASSPDRGDSPLHF. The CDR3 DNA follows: TGTGCCAGCAGCCCCGACAGGGGGGATTCACCCCTCCACTTT.

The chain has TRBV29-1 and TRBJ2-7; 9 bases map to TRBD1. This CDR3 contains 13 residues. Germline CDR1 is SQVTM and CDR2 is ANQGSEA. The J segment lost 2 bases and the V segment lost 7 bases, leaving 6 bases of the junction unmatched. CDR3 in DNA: TGCAGCGCCATCGGACAGGGGACCTACGAGCAGTACTTC. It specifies CSAIGQGTYEQYF.

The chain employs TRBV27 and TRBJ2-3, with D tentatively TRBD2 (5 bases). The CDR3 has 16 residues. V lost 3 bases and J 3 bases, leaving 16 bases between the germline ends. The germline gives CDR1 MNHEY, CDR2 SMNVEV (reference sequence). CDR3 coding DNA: TGTGCCAGCAGTTTGAAGATCGGGGTCGGTACAGATACGCAGTATTTT. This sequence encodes CASSLKIGVGTDTQYF.

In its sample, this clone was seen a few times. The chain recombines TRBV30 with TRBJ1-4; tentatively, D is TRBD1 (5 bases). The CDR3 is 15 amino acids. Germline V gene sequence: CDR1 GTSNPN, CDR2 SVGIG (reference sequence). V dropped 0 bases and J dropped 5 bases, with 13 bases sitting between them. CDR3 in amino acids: CAWSVPGTLNEKLFF. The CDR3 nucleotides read TGTGCCTGGAGTGTACCCGGGACCCTGAATGAAAAACTGTTTTTT.

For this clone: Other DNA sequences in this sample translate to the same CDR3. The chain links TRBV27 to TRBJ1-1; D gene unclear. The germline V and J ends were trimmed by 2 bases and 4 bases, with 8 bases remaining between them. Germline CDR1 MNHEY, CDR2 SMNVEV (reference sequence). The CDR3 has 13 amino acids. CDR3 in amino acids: CASSLREGTEAFF. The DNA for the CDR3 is TGTGCCAGCAGTTTAAGGGAAGGCACTGAAGCTTTCTTT.

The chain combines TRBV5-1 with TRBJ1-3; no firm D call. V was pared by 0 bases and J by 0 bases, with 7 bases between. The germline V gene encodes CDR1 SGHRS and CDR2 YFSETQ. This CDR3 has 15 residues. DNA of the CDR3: TGCGCCAGCAGCTTGGTTGGAGACTCTGGAAACACCATATATTTT. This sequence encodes CASSLVGDSGNTIYF. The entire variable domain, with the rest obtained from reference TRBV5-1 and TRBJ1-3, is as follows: KAGVTQTPRYLIKTRGQQVTLSCSPISGHRSVSWYQQTPGQGLQFLFEYFSETQRNKGNFPGRFSGRQFSNSRSEMNVSTLELGDSALYLCASSLVGDSGNTIYFGEGSWLTVV.

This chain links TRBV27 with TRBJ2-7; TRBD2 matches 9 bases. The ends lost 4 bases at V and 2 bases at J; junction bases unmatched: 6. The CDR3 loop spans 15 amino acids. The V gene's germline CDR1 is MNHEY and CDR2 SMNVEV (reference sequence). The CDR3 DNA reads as TGTGCCAGCAGTTGGCGGGAGGGCCGGACCTACGAGCAGTACTTC. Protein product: CASSWREGRTYEQYF.

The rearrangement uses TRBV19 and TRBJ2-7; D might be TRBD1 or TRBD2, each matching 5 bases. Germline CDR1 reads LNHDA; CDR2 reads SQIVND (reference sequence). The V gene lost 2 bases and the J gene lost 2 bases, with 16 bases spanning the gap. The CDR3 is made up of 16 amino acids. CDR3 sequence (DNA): TGTGCCAGTAGTATACACGGGACGAAGGTCGCCTACGAGCAGTACTTC. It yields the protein CASSIHGTKVAYEQYF.

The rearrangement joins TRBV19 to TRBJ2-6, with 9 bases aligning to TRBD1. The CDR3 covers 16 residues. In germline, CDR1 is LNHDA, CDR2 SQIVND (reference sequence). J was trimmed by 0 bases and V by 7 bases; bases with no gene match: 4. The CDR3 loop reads CASTVTGGSGANVLTF. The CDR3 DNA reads TGTGCCAGTACAGTGACAGGGGGCTCTGGGGCCAACGTCCTGACTTTC.

The CDR3 DNA sequence: TGTGCCAGTAGTATTTCTAGCGGGAGAATCTACGAGCAGTACTTC. As protein: CASSISSGRIYEQYF. This rearrangement joins TRBV19 to TRBJ2-7; 10 nucleotides align to TRBD2. Germline CDR1 LNHDA, CDR2 SQIVND (reference sequence). V was clipped by 3 bases and J by 3 bases; unmatched bases: 5. This CDR3 spans 15 amino acids.

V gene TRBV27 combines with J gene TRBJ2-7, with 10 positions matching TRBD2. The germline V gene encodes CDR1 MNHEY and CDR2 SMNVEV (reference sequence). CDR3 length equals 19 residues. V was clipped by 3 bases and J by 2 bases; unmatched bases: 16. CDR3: CASSLVGLAGAQPTYEQYF. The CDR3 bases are TGTGCCAGCAGTTTGGTAGGTCTAGCGGGAGCCCAACCTACCTACGAGCAGTACTTC.

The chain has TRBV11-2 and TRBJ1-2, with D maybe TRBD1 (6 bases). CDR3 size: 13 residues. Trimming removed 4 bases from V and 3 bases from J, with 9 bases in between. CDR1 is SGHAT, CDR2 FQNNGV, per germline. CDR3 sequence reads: CASSSGAYYGYTF. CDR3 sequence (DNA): TGTGCCAGCAGCTCAGGGGCGTACTATGGCTACACCTTC.

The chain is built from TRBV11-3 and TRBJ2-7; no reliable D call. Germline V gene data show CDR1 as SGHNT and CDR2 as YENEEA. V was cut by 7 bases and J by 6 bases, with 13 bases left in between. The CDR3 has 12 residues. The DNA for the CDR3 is TGTGCCAGCACACTCACAGACGCCGAGCAGTACTTC. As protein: CASTLTDAEQYF.

The CDR3 is CASSPKRTSGGQETQYF. The CDR3 nucleotides are TGTGCCAGCAGCCCAAAACGGACTAGCGGGGGGCAAGAGACCCAGTACTTC. The rearrangement links TRBV11-3 to TRBJ2-5, with TRBD2 identical over 14 bases. The CDR3 sequence is 17 residues long. After removal of 5 bases from V and 2 bases from J, the junction contained 7 bases not matched to a gene. Looked up from germline, CDR1 is SGHNT and CDR2 is YENEEA.

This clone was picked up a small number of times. The CDR3 spells CASSFEGKGNYGYTF. CDR3 sequence (DNA): TGCGCCAGCAGCTTTGAAGGGAAAGGAAACTATGGCTACACCTTC. V usage is TRBV5-1 and J usage is TRBJ1-2, with unresolved D. Germline V gene lookup returns CDR1 SGHRS and CDR2 YFSETQ. The CDR3 consists of 15 residues. V lost 2 bases to trimming and J lost 2 bases, with 13 bases between them.

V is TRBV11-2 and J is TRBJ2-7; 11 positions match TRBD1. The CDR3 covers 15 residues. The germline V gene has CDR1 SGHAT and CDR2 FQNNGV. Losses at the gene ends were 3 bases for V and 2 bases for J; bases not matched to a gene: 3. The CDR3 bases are TGTGCCAGCAGCTTCCGGACAGGGGGCACCTACGAGCAGTACTTC. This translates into CASSFRTGGTYEQYF.

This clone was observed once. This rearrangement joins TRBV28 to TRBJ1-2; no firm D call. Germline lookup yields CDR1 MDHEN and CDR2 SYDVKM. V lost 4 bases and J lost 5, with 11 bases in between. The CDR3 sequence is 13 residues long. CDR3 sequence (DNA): TGTGCCAGCAGTTCTACGGGCGTATATGGCTACACCTTC. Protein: CASSSTGVYGYTF.

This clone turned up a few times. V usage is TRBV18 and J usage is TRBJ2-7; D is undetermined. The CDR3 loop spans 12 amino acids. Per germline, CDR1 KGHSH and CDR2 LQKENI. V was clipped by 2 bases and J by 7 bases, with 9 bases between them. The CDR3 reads CASSPVGWEQYF. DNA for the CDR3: TGTGCCAGCTCACCAGTAGGGTGGGAGCAGTACTTC.

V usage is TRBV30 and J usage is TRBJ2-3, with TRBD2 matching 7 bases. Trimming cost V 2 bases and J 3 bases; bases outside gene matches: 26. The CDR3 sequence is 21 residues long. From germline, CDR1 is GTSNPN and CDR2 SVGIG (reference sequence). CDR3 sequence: CAWSTPGRTLIVRESTDTQYF. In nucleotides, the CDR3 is TGTGCCTGGAGTACACCGGGTCGGACGCTAATTGTGCGGGAGTCAACAGATACGCAGTATTTT.